The 9 T cell receptor beta chains given below trace back to one sample, sequenced in a study of siplizumab effects on memory and regulatory T cells. Some clones are missing from TCRdb's copy, which holds only in-frame ones; the method was immunoSEQ multiplex PCR. The profile covers 80,000 to 130,000 clones, with about 92% appearing a single time and approximately 0.66% taken by the ten largest. The specimen was Tregs sorted from blood. The receptors were gathered from a human donor in good health.

The rearrangement uses TRBV5-4 and TRBJ1-2; D is possibly TRBD1 (5 bases). This CDR3 region has 13 residues. V lost 2 bases to trimming and J lost 4 bases, with 9 bases between them. Germline-derived CDR1 and CDR2 are SGHNT and YYREEE (reference sequence). The CDR3: CASSLSGTYGYTF. CDR3 DNA sequence: TGTGCCAGCAGCTTAAGCGGGACCTATGGCTACACCTTC.

V gene TRBV27 combines with J gene TRBJ2-2; D may be TRBD1 (6 bases). The CDR3 is 15 amino acids. The V end lost 5 bases, the J end lost 5 bases, and 15 bases lay between the germline ends. The germline CDR1 and CDR2 sequences are MNHEY and SMNVEV (reference sequence). CDR3 sequence (DNA): TGTGCCAGCAGTCCCCCAATAGGGGGAACCGGGGAGCTGTTTTTT. Protein product: CASSPPIGGTGELFF.

The chain employs TRBV6-6 and TRBJ1-2, with D possibly TRBD1 on 6 matching bases. Trimming removed 0 bases at V and 4 bases at J, with 9 bases between. Germline V lookup: CDR1 MNHNY, CDR2 SVGAGI (reference sequence). This CDR3 has 14 residues. In DNA, the CDR3 is TGTGCCAGCAGTTACTCGGGCAGGGGCTATGGCTACACCTTC. Translation: CASSYSGRGYGYTF.

This rearrangement joins TRBV27 to TRBJ2-3; D not certain. The CDR3 sequence is 15 residues long. Trimming took off 2 bases at V and 6 bases at J, with 15 bases between the two ends. Germline V gene data show CDR1 as MNHEY and CDR2 as SMNVEV (reference sequence). CDR3 region: CASSLQRPPGDTQYF. The DNA of the CDR3 is TGTGCCAGCAGTTTACAACGACCTCCCGGGGATACGCAGTATTTT.

The chain joins TRBV2 to TRBJ1-5, with unresolved D. The CDR3 extends over 14 amino acids. V was shortened by 8 bases and J by 3 bases, with 14 bases between the two germline ends. Looked up from germline, CDR1 is SNHLY and CDR2 is FYNNEI. The CDR3 DNA reads as TGTGCCAGCTGTTACGCCAGGCTCAATCAGCCCCAGCATTTT. Protein: CASCYARLNQPQHF.

The V call is TRBV30, the J call TRBJ1-2; D is perhaps TRBD1 (5 bases). CDR3 size: 12 residues. Germline V lookup: CDR1 GTSNPN, CDR2 SVGIG (reference sequence). Trimming left V 1 base short and J 4 bases short, with 7 bases between. This CDR3 reads CAWSAGLYGYTF. Written as DNA, the CDR3 is TGTGCCTGGAGTGCAGGGCTCTATGGCTACACCTTC.

The chain has TRBV25-1 and TRBJ1-1; D gene unclear. This CDR3 region has 12 residues. The V gene's germline CDR1 is MGHDK and CDR2 SYGVNS. V was shortened by 3 bases and J by 5 bases, with 7 bases between the two germline ends. The CDR3 region is CASSDLGTEAFF. The CDR3 DNA is TGTGCCAGCAGTGACTTGGGGACTGAAGCTTTCTTT.

The chain employs TRBV6-6 and TRBJ2-5; D gene uncertain. The length of the CDR3 is 13 residues. V lost 8 bases and J lost 4, with 14 bases in between. Germline CDR1 reads MNHNY; CDR2 reads SVGAGI (reference sequence). The DNA for the CDR3 is TGTGCCAGCTCCTTAGGTGTCATAGAGACCCAGTACTTC. Its protein is CASSLGVIETQYF.

The chain recombines TRBV6-1 with TRBJ2-7; D perhaps matches TRBD1 (6 bases). The CDR3 contains 12 residues. Trimming stripped 6 bases from V and 5 bases from J, with 11 bases between. CDR1 and CDR2 from the germline V gene are MNHNS and SASEGT. The CDR3 is CASSTRGDEQYF. CDR3 DNA sequence: TGTGCCAGCAGCACCAGGGGCGACGAGCAGTACTTC.